This paragraph covers one T cell receptor beta chain sequence. This clone was observed a single time. Its antigen is unknown. The input lacks base qualities; no much larger clone sits a single base away. The immunoSEQ Assay, a bias-controlled multiplex PCR, was used to amplify TCRbeta CDR3 regions from genomic DNA. Per the authors' processing: The number of nucleated cells in each sample was estimated by amplification of reference gene primers within the assay. To quantify the absolute abundance of each unique TCRbeta CDR3 rearrangement, sequence reads were collapsed and filtered. For each sample, productive Simpson clonality was calculated as the square root of Simpson's diversity index across productive rearrangements. TCRdb carries this immuneACCESS record with in-frame sequences only. Its versions omit some clonotypes, under half of them owing to an unresolved V gene in the studies checked, with the rest unexplained. V and J calls and clone size follow that table, whereas D and trimming were derived from the DNA. The sample table lists approximately 330,000 clones, 90% of them with a count of one. The ten largest clones capture more than 0.85% of the sample.

These data come from a study of blood T cell repertoires in COVID-19 (dated by TCRdb to 2020 to 2021). For context, the study as a whole: The collaborator samples originated in the United States, Italy and Spain and spanned the acute and convalescent phases of COVID-19. Where available, HLA class I and class II types were taken from metadata supplied by the sample provider and were not determined by assay-based typing. Sample metadata almost always included a de-identified subject ID, COVID-19 status, age in years and sex. The samples were drawn from two sources: the first 160 participants of the ongoing ImmuneRACE study, and 1,254 subjects contributed by 6 global collaborators. Deeply sampled blood TCRbeta repertoires from subjects exposed to, actively infected with, or recovered from COVID-19 were included in the dataset. A freely available public database, intended as a resource for researchers studying the immune response to SARS-CoV-2, is where the repertoires were released. The prospective study material was composed of cDNA or gDNA derived from T cells, B-cell-depleted T cells, or PBMCs.

One collaborating source in Seattle enrolled patients during active infection and followed them longitudinally through the course of disease. Collaborating institutions collected whole blood in K2EDTA tubes following their own protocols. For TCRbeta analysis, collaborators shipped samples as frozen whole blood, isolated PBMCs, or DNA extracted from either of those sample types. Overall results and qualifications from the work: How much clinical and demographic metadata was included differed by source and by participant, and the metadata was provided uncurated.

The germline V gene (reference sequence) sets CDR1 to GTSNPN and CDR2 to SVGIG. From cysteine to phenylalanine, the CDR3 is 15 amino acids long. Only the CDR3 part of the read is kept: 45 bases, read in frame from the first base. Relative to germline, V is 0 bases shorter and J is 1 base shorter, with 12 bases between their ends. The sequenced sample consisted of peripheral blood. The rearranged segments are TRBV30 and TRBJ1-1, with no reliable assignment of the D segment. This TCR came from a middle-aged woman with COVID-19, enrolled during active disease. In nucleotides, the sequence is TGTGCCTGGAGTGTACTCGGACGGGGGAACACTGAAGCTTTCTTT. This sequence encodes CAWSVLGRGNTEAFF.